In this sample, the clone carrying this T cell receptor beta chain turned up a few times. The source of the sample is a study of blood T cell repertoires in COVID-19. Sequenced by immunoSEQ multiplex PCR; TCRdb stores in-frame clones only, minus some. Of about 210,000 clones in the sample, about 82% were seen once. Germline V gives CDR1 LGHNA, CDR2 YSLEER. The CDR3 loop spans 16 amino acids. After removal of 5 bases from V and 8 bases from J, the junction contained 8 bases not matched to a gene. During active infection, Seattle patients enrolled and were then monitored through disease. The sequencing sample was made of peripheral blood. This chain links TRBV4-3 with TRBJ1-6; 11 bases map to TRBD1. This receptor was taken from a woman in her 70s with COVID-19, enrolled during active disease. CDR3 DNA sequence: TGCGCCAGCAGCTCCCTGGACAGGGGGCTGTATTCACCCCTCCACTTT. This gives the protein CASSSLDRGLYSPLHF.